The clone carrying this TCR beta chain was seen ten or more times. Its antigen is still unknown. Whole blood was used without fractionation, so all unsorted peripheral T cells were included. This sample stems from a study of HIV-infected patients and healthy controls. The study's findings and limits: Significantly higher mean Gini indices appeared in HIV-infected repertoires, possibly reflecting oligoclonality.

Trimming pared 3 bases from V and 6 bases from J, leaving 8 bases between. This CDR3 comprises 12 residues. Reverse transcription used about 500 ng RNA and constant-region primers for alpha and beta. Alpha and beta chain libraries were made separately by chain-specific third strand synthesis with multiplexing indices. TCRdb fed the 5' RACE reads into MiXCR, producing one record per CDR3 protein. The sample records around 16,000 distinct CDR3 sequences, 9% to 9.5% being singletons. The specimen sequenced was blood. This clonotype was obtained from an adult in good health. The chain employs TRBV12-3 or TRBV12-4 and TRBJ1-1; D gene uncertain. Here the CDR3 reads CASSLMAAEAFF. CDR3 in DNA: TGTGCCAGCAGTTTGATGGCAGCTGAAGCTTTCTTT.